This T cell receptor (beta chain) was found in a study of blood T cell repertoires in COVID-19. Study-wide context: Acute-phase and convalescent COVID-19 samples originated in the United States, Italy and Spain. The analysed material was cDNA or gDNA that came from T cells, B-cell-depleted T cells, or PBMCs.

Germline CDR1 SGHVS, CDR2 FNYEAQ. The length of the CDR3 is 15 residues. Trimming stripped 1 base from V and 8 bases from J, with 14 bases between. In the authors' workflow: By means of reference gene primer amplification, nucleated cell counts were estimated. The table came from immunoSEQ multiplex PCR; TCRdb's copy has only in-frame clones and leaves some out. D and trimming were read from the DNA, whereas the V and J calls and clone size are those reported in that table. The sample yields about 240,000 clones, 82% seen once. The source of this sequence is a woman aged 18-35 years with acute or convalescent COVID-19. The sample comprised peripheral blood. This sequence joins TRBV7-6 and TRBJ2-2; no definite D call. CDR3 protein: CASSLDPRGVGELFF. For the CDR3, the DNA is TGTGCCAGCAGCTTAGACCCCAGAGGAGTGGGGGAGCTGTTTTTT.